This T cell receptor beta chain emerged from a study of blood T cell repertoires in COVID-19. Study details: Samples of COVID-19 (acute and convalescent) were obtained from the United States, Italy and Spain. T cells, B-cell-depleted T cells, or PBMCs provided the cDNA or gDNA that served as material.

As processed by the authors: By means of reference gene primer amplification, nucleated cell counts were estimated. The protocol was immunoSEQ multiplex PCR, while the TCRdb copy is restricted to in-frame clones and leaves out a portion. The V and J calls and clone size were taken over from that table, and D and trimming were inferred from the DNA. This table holds about 81,000 clones, 75% to 95% found once. This clone was observed a single time. V was trimmed by 2 bases and J by 3 bases, leaving 8 bases between them. The CDR3 is 13 amino acids. This receptor was taken from a woman aged 50 to 65 in a cohort sampled during active COVID-19. The J gene is TRBJ2-7, the V gene TRBV12-3 or TRBV12-4; D is perhaps TRBD2 (6 bases). Sequenced: peripheral blood. The CDR3: CASSLRLGYEQYF. CDR3 nucleotides: TGTGCCAGCAGTTTAAGACTAGGCTACGAGCAGTACTTC.